This T cell receptor beta chain is from a study of T-cell memory formation after mild COVID-19. Study-wide findings and caveats: Among contracting clones, CD4+ were mainly CM/EM and CD8+ enriched in EMRA. SARS-CoV-2 specificity was not confirmed for second-wave clones peaking on day 37.

As regards this clonotype: No antigen is known for it.

This CDR3 region has 14 residues. Trimming left V 5 bases short and J 4 bases short, with 12 bases between. Germline CDR1 reads SEHNR; CDR2 reads FQNEAQ (reference sequence). TCRdb ran MiXCR on the 5' RACE reads and lists one entry per CDR3 protein. The table lists about 190,000 distinct CDR3 sequences, around 16% of them singletons, with 2.4% in the top ten. This TCR derives from an adult woman who had mild COVID-19 (a few samples of this study predate the infection). Cell type and time point are not known. The sequenced material came from PBMCs or a T cell subset sorted from them (not recorded which). V gene TRBV7-9 combines with J gene TRBJ2-1; D possibly corresponds to TRBD2 (6 bases). CDR3 region: CASSPGGTYNEQFF. CDR3 nucleotides: TGTGCCAGCAGCCCCGGGGGTACTTACAATGAGCAGTTCTTC.